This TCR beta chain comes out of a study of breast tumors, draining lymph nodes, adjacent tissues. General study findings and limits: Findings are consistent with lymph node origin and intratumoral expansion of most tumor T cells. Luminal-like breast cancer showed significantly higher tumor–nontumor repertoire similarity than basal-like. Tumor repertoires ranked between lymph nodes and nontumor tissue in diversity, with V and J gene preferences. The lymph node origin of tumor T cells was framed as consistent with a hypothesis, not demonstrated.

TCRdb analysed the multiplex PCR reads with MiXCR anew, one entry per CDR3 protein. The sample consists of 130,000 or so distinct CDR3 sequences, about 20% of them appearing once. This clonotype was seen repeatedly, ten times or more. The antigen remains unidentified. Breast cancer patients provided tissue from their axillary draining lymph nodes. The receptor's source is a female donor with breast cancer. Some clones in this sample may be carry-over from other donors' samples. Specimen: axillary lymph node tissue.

Here the CDR3 DNA reads TGTGCCAGCAGCTTGCTAGCGGGAACCGGGGAGCTGTTTTTT. Its translation is CASSLLAGTGELFF. The chain links TRBV2 to TRBJ2-2; 9 bases match TRBD2. The CDR3 loop spans 14 amino acids. Germline V CDR1 and CDR2: SNHLY, FYNNEI. V shed 6 bases and J 5 bases; nucleotides not matched to a gene: 4.